These 15 T cell receptor beta chains originate from one sample sequenced in a study of T cells in localized non-small cell lung cancer. Sequencing used immunoSEQ multiplex PCR; TCRdb keeps in-frame clones, though not all of them. The sample holds tens of thousands of clones, 65% to 90% seen once. The source material was peripheral blood, sampled before any cancer treatment. The receptors stem from a male donor older than 55 with stage III lung adenocarcinoma.

The J gene is TRBJ2-3, the V gene TRBV19, with TRBD2 identical over 7 bases. Trimming took 4 bases from V and 2 from J; bases not matched to a gene: 9. The CDR3 covers 16 residues. The germline gives CDR1 LNHDA, CDR2 SQIVND (reference sequence). This CDR3 is CASSKGLADSTDTQYF. Written as DNA, the CDR3 is TGTGCCAGTAGTAAGGGGCTAGCGGATTCCACAGATACGCAGTATTTT. Drawing the rest from reference TRBV19 and TRBJ2-3, the complete variable domain is DGGITQSPKYLFRKEGQNVTLSCEQNLNHDAMYWYRQDPGQGLRLIYYSQIVNDFQKGDIAEGYSVSREKKESFPLTVTSAQKNPTAFYLCASSKGLADSTDTQYFGPGTRLTVL.

The rearrangement links TRBV5-1 to TRBJ2-3; D is undetermined. The CDR3 is 16 amino acids. In germline, CDR1 is SGHRS, CDR2 YFSETQ. Trimming shortened V by 2 bases and J by 2 bases, and 15 bases separated the two germline ends. The CDR3 here is CASSFSGMPATDTQYF. The CDR3 bases are TGCGCCAGCAGCTTTTCGGGTATGCCGGCCACAGATACGCAGTATTTT.

The V gene is TRBV7-9, the J gene TRBJ2-3; D possibly corresponds to TRBD2 (5 bases). Per germline, CDR1 SEHNR and CDR2 FQNEAQ (reference sequence). This CDR3 has 12 amino acids. Trimming stripped 4 bases from V and 4 bases from J, with 6 bases between. CDR3 amino acids: CASSSRADTQYF. CDR3 nucleotides: TGTGCCAGCAGCTCGCGGGCAGATACGCAGTATTTT.

The chain employs TRBV27 and TRBJ2-3; D is unresolved. Germline loops: CDR1 MNHEY, CDR2 SMNVEV (reference sequence). The CDR3 extends over 13 amino acids. V was clipped by 3 bases and J by 3 bases, with 7 bases between them. This chain's CDR3 is CASSLGWTDTQYF. CDR3 DNA sequence: TGTGCCAGCAGTTTGGGGTGGACAGATACGCAGTATTTT.

This clone came up a few times. The sample carries other DNA sequences with the same CDR3. The chain has TRBV5-1 and TRBJ1-5, with a tentative D call TRBD1 (5 bases). In germline, CDR1 is SGHRS, CDR2 YFSETQ. Trimming shortened V by 0 bases and J by 2 bases, and 9 bases separated the two germline ends. The CDR3 is 15 amino acids. The CDR3 DNA reads TGCGCCAGCAGCTTGGCTCCGGGGGGCAATCAGCCCCAGCATTTT. This gives the protein CASSLAPGGNQPQHF.

Here the CDR3 reads CASSFSGQGVDTQYF. The DNA of the CDR3 is TGTGCCAGCAGCTTTTCCGGACAGGGGGTCGATACGCAGTATTTT. The chain couples TRBV7-6 to TRBJ2-3; 10 nucleotides align to TRBD1. Trimming took 3 bases from V and 6 from J; bases not matched to a gene: 6. Germline V lookup: CDR1 SGHVS, CDR2 FNYEAQ. This CDR3 has 15 amino acids.

The genes are TRBV28 and TRBJ2-5; 8 positions match TRBD2. The CDR3 consists of 15 residues. Germline CDR1 MDHEN, CDR2 SYDVKM. The J segment lost 2 bases and the V segment lost 8 bases, leaving 10 bases of the junction unmatched. The CDR3 region is CASSISGGPQETQYF. In nucleotides, the CDR3 is TGTGCCAGCTCTATAAGCGGGGGACCTCAAGAGACCCAGTACTTC. The full variable domain, rest sourced from reference TRBV28 and TRBJ2-5, is DVKVTQSSRYLVKRTGEKVFLECVQDMDHENMFWYRQDPGLGLRLIYFSYDVKMKEKGDIPEGYSVSREKKERFSLILESASTNQTSMYLCASSISGGPQETQYFGPGTRLLVL.

This clone was detected once. In nucleotides, the CDR3 is TGTGCCAGCTCACGGATCGGCGGGAACACCGGGGAGCTGTTTTTT. This encodes CASSRIGGNTGELFF. The chain joins TRBV18 to TRBJ2-2, with unresolved D. Trimming cost V 4 bases and J 1 base, with 10 bases left between them. The CDR3 consists of 15 residues. CDR1 and CDR2 from the germline V gene are KGHSH and LQKENI. Combining the CDR3 with reference TRBV18 and TRBJ2-2 gives the whole variable domain NAGVMQNPRHLVRRRGQEARLRCSPMKGHSHVYWYRQLPEEGLKFMVYLQKENIIDESGMPKERFSAEFPKEGPSILRIQQVVRGDSAAYFCASSRIGGNTGELFFGEGSRLTVL.

The chain combines TRBV5-1 with TRBJ2-1; D is possibly TRBD1 or TRBD2 (5 bases each). Germline CDR1 reads SGHRS; CDR2 reads YFSETQ. Deletions cut 0 bases from V and 6 bases from J, with 16 bases between. The length of the CDR3 is 16 residues. The CDR3 spells CASSLATGTGTNEQFF. Written as DNA, the CDR3 is TGCGCCAGCAGCTTGGCCACGGGGACGGGGACCAATGAGCAGTTCTTC.

This chain uses TRBV29-1 with TRBJ1-1, with D uncertain. The CDR3 is made up of 14 amino acids. Trimming took 3 bases from V and 0 from J, leaving 11 bases between them. Germline-derived CDR1 and CDR2 are SQVTM and ANQGSEA. CDR3 DNA sequence: TGCAGCGTTGATTTTCGTCAGGTGAACACTGAAGCTTTCTTT. Encoded protein: CSVDFRQVNTEAFF.

The chain uses TRBV4-1 and TRBJ1-5; a weak D match, TRBD1 (5 bases). CDR1 and CDR2 (germline): MGHRA, YSYEKL. V lost 4 bases and J 4 bases, leaving 8 bases between the germline ends. This CDR3 is 13 amino acids long. The chain's CDR3 is CASSPGRNQPQHF. The CDR3 nucleotides read TGCGCCAGCAGCCCGGGACGGAATCAGCCCCAGCATTTT.

The J gene is TRBJ2-2, the V gene TRBV29-1; the match to TRBD1 covers 7 bases. Germline V CDR1 and CDR2: SQVTM, ANQGSEA. Unmatched junction bases numbered 9, after V lost 6 bases and J lost 2 bases. There are 15 residues in the CDR3. Written as DNA, the CDR3 is TGCAGCGTAATACCGGGACAGCCTAACACCGGGGAGCTGTTTTTT. It encodes CSVIPGQPNTGELFF.

The chain has TRBV23-1 and TRBJ1-2; D unresolved. TRBV23-1 is noted as an ORF with a role that remains uncertain. The V and J ends lost 0 bases and 8 bases respectively, with 28 bases between them. The CDR3 runs 19 residues. CDR3 sequence reads: CASSQSTRASVSRAGGYTF. CDR3 sequence (DNA): TGCGCCAGCAGTCAATCTACTAGAGCTAGCGTCAGCCGGGCCGGGGGCTACACCTTC.

The genes are TRBV11-2 and TRBJ1-2; the match to TRBD1 covers 7 bases. The V gene end was trimmed by 1 base and the J gene end by 8 bases; junction bases not matched to a gene: 7. The CDR3 has 14 amino acids. CDR1 is SGHAT, CDR2 FQNNGV, per germline. The CDR3 protein is CASSLVGTAIGYTF. CDR3 DNA sequence: TGTGCCAGCAGCTTAGTCGGGACAGCGATCGGCTACACCTTC.

The rearrangement links TRBV4-2 to TRBJ2-2; 7 nucleotides align to TRBD1. Trimming took 3 bases from V and 5 from J; bases not matched to a gene: 9. The CDR3 is 16 residues long. The germline CDR1 and CDR2 sequences are LGHNA and YNFKEQ. The CDR3 nucleotides read TGTGCCAGCAGCCAGGAGGCAGGACAGGTAACCGGGGAGCTGTTTTTT. Translated, it gives CASSQEAGQVTGELFF.